One and the same sample provided the 30 T cell receptor beta chains below, sequenced in a study of human T cells and chemical hapten exposure. TCRdb fed the RACE reads into MiXCR, producing one record per CDR3 protein. The sample lists 40,000 or so distinct CDR3 sequences, over 9.5% occurring once. This sample's time point: pre-sensitization, week 0. Specified treatment: therapeutic diphenylcyclopropenone sensitization with weekly scalp DPC. Sequencing used whole blood, obtained in connection with sensitization to the hapten diphenylcyclopropenone (DPC). These receptors were obtained from a man aged 25-45 years with alopecia areata. Some clones in this sample may be carry-over from other donors' samples.

The chain combines TRBV6-5 with TRBJ2-7, with TRBD1 matching over 7 bases. The CDR3 contains 15 residues. CDR1 is MNHEY and CDR2 is SVGAGI in the germline V gene. V dropped 4 bases and J dropped 2; count of bases not matched to a gene: 8. The CDR3 sequence: CASSSPRQGAYEQYF. CDR3 sequence (DNA): TGTGCCAGCAGTTCCCCGAGGCAGGGGGCCTACGAGCAGTACTTC.

The chain joins TRBV28 to TRBJ2-1; 10 bases are shared with TRBD1. This CDR3 contains 16 residues. The V gene's germline CDR1 is MDHEN and CDR2 SYDVKM. J lost 3 bases, V lost 5 bases, and 7 bases had no gene match. Here the CDR3 reads CASSPSRTGGYNEQFF. As DNA, the CDR3 is TGTGCCAGCAGTCCCTCTAGGACAGGGGGCTACAATGAGCAGTTCTTC.

V gene TRBV12-3 or TRBV12-4 combines with J gene TRBJ1-6; 9 bases are a match to TRBD1. The CDR3 covers 16 residues. Trimming took 2 bases from V and 9 from J; bases not matched to a gene: 8. The CDR3 region is CASSLKAGQGGSPLHF. The CDR3 DNA follows: TGTGCCAGCAGTTTAAAGGCGGGACAGGGTGGTTCACCCCTCCACTTT.

This clonotype was detected many times. The gene calls are TRBV5-3 and TRBJ2-3, with a weak D call TRBD1 (5 bases). TRBV5-3 is placed among ORFs of uncertain function. Trimming removed 1 base from V and 0 bases from J, with 12 bases in between. The CDR3 length is 16 residues. CDR3 amino acids: CARSLLGATSTDTQYF. CDR3 bases: TGTGCCAGAAGCTTGTTAGGGGCGACTAGCACAGATACGCAGTATTTT.

This clonotype has a handful of counts. The chain recombines TRBV19 with TRBJ2-7, with D uncertain. The CDR3 has 15 amino acids. Trimming removed 4 bases from V and 3 bases from J, with 16 bases in between. Per germline, CDR1 LNHDA and CDR2 SQIVND (reference sequence). CDR3 nucleotides: TGTGCCAGTAGTACTGGTCCGGCTAAAGGCTACGAGCAGTACTTC. Its translation: CASSTGPAKGYEQYF.

This clonotype was counted only a few times. The gene calls are TRBV7-2 and TRBJ1-2; D is undetermined. V lost 1 base and J 0 bases, leaving 15 bases between the germline ends. The CDR3 is made up of 17 amino acids. The V gene's germline CDR1 is SGHTA and CDR2 FQGNSA. This CDR3 reads CASSLDGLPLANYGYTF. Here the CDR3 DNA reads TGTGCCAGCAGCTTAGATGGACTGCCGTTAGCTAACTATGGCTACACCTTC.

In its sample, this clonotype was seen many times. This sequence joins TRBV11-3 and TRBJ2-7; 8 nucleotides match TRBD1. Germline V gene lookup returns CDR1 SGHNT and CDR2 YENEEA. The J segment lost 12 bases and the V segment lost 3 bases, leaving 10 bases of the junction unmatched. The CDR3 runs 13 residues. The CDR3 sequence: CASSFERQGRLYF. The DNA of the CDR3 is TGTGCCAGCAGCTTTGAGCGACAGGGGAGATTGTACTTC.

This clonotype was counted at least ten times. This sequence joins TRBV25-1 and TRBJ2-3; 14 nucleotides match TRBD2. The length of the CDR3 is 14 residues. Germline CDR1 is MGHDK and CDR2 is SYGVNS. V was clipped by 2 bases and J by 9 bases; unmatched bases: 1. CDR3 sequence: CASSEGLAGGTQYF. As DNA, the CDR3 is TGTGCCAGCAGTGAAGGACTAGCGGGAGGAACGCAGTATTTT. The full variable domain, its missing parts supplied by reference TRBV25-1 and TRBJ2-3, is EADIYQTPRYLVIGTGKKITLECSQTMGHDKMYWYQQDPGMELHLIHYSYGVNSTEKGDLSSESTVSRIRTEHFPLTLESARPSHTSQYLCASSEGLAGGTQYFGPGTRLTVL.

V usage is TRBV10-3 and J usage is TRBJ1-2; D not certain. The CDR3 covers 12 residues. CDR1 ENHRY and CDR2 SYGVKD come from the germline V gene. Between the trimmed V and J ends, which lost 2 bases and 5 bases, there was a span of 6 bases. The chain's CDR3 is CAISEPWYGYTF. Written as DNA, the CDR3 is TGTGCCATCAGTGAGCCTTGGTATGGCTACACCTTC.

This clonotype was seen ten or more times. This rearrangement joins TRBV12-3 or TRBV12-4 to TRBJ1-5; D remains unclear. The CDR3 is made up of 13 amino acids. V was trimmed by 6 bases and J by 6 bases, leaving 12 bases between them. CDR3 in DNA: TGTGCCAGCAGCTATTCCCTAGGTCAGCCCCAGCATTTT. Its protein is CASSYSLGQPQHF.

This clonotype was picked up many times. This chain connects TRBV20-1 to TRBJ1-1; tentatively, D is TRBD1 (5 bases). The germline V gene has CDR1 DFQATT and CDR2 SNEGSKA (reference sequence). The CDR3 has 11 amino acids. V was clipped by 6 bases and J by 5 bases, with 10 bases between them. CDR3 DNA sequence: TGCAGTGCGATCAGGGTGACTGAAGCTTTCTTT. Amino acids: CSAIRVTEAFF.

This clonotype was seen a handful of times. The V gene is TRBV7-2, the J gene TRBJ2-2; possible D gene TRBD1, 5 bases. Germline CDR1 SGHTA, CDR2 FQGNSA. This CDR3 is built from 14 residues. The ends were cut back, 2 bases at V and 7 bases at J, with 11 bases in the middle. CDR3 amino acids: CASSLTQGFGELFF. The CDR3 nucleotides are TGTGCCAGCAGCTTAACCCAGGGTTTCGGGGAGCTGTTTTTT.

V is TRBV20-1 and J is TRBJ2-1; possibly TRBD2 for D (7 bases). This CDR3 spans 15 amino acids. CDR1 is DFQATT and CDR2 is SNEGSKA in the germline V gene (reference sequence). Trimming left V 1 base short and J 4 bases short, with 14 bases between. CDR3 loop: CSARVEGGGYNEQFF. In nucleotides, the CDR3 is TGCAGTGCTAGAGTGGAGGGAGGGGGATACAATGAGCAGTTCTTC.

This chain joins TRBV7-7 and TRBJ2-2, with D uncertain. V was pared by 2 bases and J by 1 base, with 14 bases between. CDR1 is SSHAT and CDR2 is FNYEAQ in the germline V gene (reference sequence). This CDR3 has 17 residues. The CDR3 nucleotides are TGTGCCAGCAGCTTAAGAATCAACCCCAGGAACACCGGGGAGCTGTTTTTT. Protein product: CASSLRINPRNTGELFF.

This clonotype was seen many times. The chain joins TRBV3-1 to TRBJ2-6; D gene ambiguous. The CDR3 is made up of 21 amino acids. Germline lookup yields CDR1 LGHDT and CDR2 YNNKEL (reference sequence). V lost 2 bases to trimming and J lost 4 bases, with 27 bases between them. This CDR3 is CASSQTLRKPINLSGANVLTF. For the CDR3, the DNA is TGTGCCAGCAGCCAAACGTTAAGGAAACCGATTAACCTCTCAGGGGCCAACGTCCTGACTTTC.

Ten or more counts support this clonotype. The genes are TRBV11-2 and TRBJ2-1; possibly TRBD2 for D (6 bases). The germline CDR1 and CDR2 sequences are SGHAT and FQNNGV. Deletions cut 5 bases from V and 6 bases from J, with 20 bases between. This CDR3 contains 16 residues. Written as DNA, the CDR3 is TGTGCCAGCAGCCCGACCGGTCGGATGCGGGGCAATGAGCAGTTCTTC. This gives the protein CASSPTGRMRGNEQFF.

This clonotype has a count of ten or more. The rearrangement uses TRBV7-9 and TRBJ2-1, with D hard to call. CDR3 size: 14 residues. Germline loops: CDR1 SEHNR, CDR2 FQNEAQ (reference sequence). Deletions cut 1 base from V and 4 bases from J, with 8 bases between. CDR3 nucleotide sequence: TGTGCCAGCAGCTTAGTTGGCAATTACAATGAGCAGTTCTTC. Translation: CASSLVGNYNEQFF.

This clonotype was picked up a small number of times. The gene calls are TRBV10-3 and TRBJ2-4, with 9 bases that match TRBD2. With 3 bases clipped from V and 3 bases from J, the junction kept 6 bases outside the gene matches. CDR3 length equals 16 residues. Germline V gene sequence: CDR1 ENHRY, CDR2 SYGVKD. The CDR3: CAISDGGRVVKNIQYF. The CDR3 DNA is TGTGCCATCAGTGATGGCGGGAGGGTGGTCAAAAACATTCAGTACTTC.

This clonotype was detected a few times. This chain uses TRBV12-3 or TRBV12-4 with TRBJ1-2; D is possibly TRBD1 (6 bases). Trimming removed 6 bases from V and 4 bases from J, with 12 bases in between. The CDR3 sequence is 13 residues long. DNA for the CDR3: TGTGCCAGCAGCAACAGGGAATCCTATGGCTACACCTTC. It encodes CASSNRESYGYTF.

This clonotype was counted between two and nine times. The V gene is TRBV7-8, the J gene TRBJ2-3, with D unclear. Trimming took 0 bases from V and 4 from J, leaving 11 bases between them. CDR1 is SGHVS and CDR2 is FQNEAQ in the germline V gene. This CDR3 is built from 15 residues. The CDR3 DNA reads as TGTGCCAGCAGCTTAGCGGGCAGTATGGCAGATACGCAGTATTTT. This translates into CASSLAGSMADTQYF.

CDR3 in amino acids: CASSLEQGASYNEQFF. The CDR3 nucleotides read TGCGCCAGCAGCTTAGAACAGGGGGCGTCCTACAATGAGCAGTTCTTC. V usage is TRBV5-1 and J usage is TRBJ2-1; TRBD1 agrees at 9 bases. CDR3 length: 16 residues. Unmatched junction bases numbered 4, after V lost 2 bases and J lost 1 base. Germline CDR1 is SGHRS and CDR2 is YFSETQ.

This clonotype appeared many times. This chain links TRBV6-2 or TRBV6-3 with TRBJ2-1; 12 bases line up with TRBD2. Germline V gene sequence: CDR1 MNHEY, CDR2 SVGEGT. The CDR3 extends over 14 amino acids. V was clipped by 4 bases and J by 8 bases; unmatched bases: 3. The CDR3 sequence is CASSWTSGKDEQFF. CDR3 DNA sequence: TGTGCCAGCAGTTGGACTAGCGGGAAGGATGAGCAGTTCTTC.

This clonotype has just a few counts. V and J are TRBV10-3 and TRBJ1-5; D is unresolved. The V gene's germline CDR1 is ENHRY and CDR2 SYGVKD. The CDR3 contains 13 residues. Trimming removed 11 bases at V and 6 bases at J, with 17 bases between. This CDR3 reads CASEREAGQPQHF. As DNA, the CDR3 is TGTGCCTCCGAGAGGGAGGCGGGTCAGCCCCAGCATTTT.

The chain joins TRBV6-6 to TRBJ2-1, with unresolved D. Germline V gene lookup returns CDR1 MNHNY and CDR2 SVGAGI (reference sequence). Between the trimmed V and J ends, which lost 0 bases and 4 bases, there was a span of 7 bases. CDR3 length equals 14 residues. The CDR3 DNA reads as TGTGCCAGCAGTTACTCTCGGGTGTACAATGAGCAGTTCTTC. Its protein product is CASSYSRVYNEQFF.

This clonotype was seen more than once but under ten times. The chain employs TRBV5-4 and TRBJ1-4, with no clear D. The CDR3 has 15 residues. The V gene lost 0 bases and the J gene lost 0 bases, with 6 bases spanning the gap. In germline, CDR1 is SGHNT, CDR2 YYREEE (reference sequence). For the CDR3, the DNA is TGTGCCAGCAGCTTGGTGCCCACAACTAATGAAAAACTGTTTTTT. It specifies CASSLVPTTNEKLFF.

This clonotype appeared many times. The chain carries TRBV5-1 and TRBJ1-1; the D is unclear. V lost 1 base and J lost 2, with 6 bases in between. Per the germline V gene, CDR1 is SGHRS and CDR2 is YFSETQ. The CDR3 covers 13 residues. This CDR3 is CASSLPGNTEAFF. The DNA of the CDR3 is TGCGCCAGCAGCTTGCCAGGAAACACTGAAGCTTTCTTT.

This clonotype was seen more than once but under ten times. This chain links TRBV12-3 or TRBV12-4 with TRBJ1-1; D may be TRBD1 (5 bases). The CDR3 loop spans 13 amino acids. With 6 bases removed from V and 3 bases from J, the gap between germline ends came to 11 bases. The CDR3 protein is CASSDRQYTEAFF. Written as DNA, the CDR3 is TGTGCCAGCAGCGACAGACAGTACACTGAAGCTTTCTTT.

The chain joins TRBV5-1 to TRBJ2-5; D may match TRBD1 or TRBD2 (6 bases each). In germline, CDR1 is SGHRS, CDR2 YFSETQ. V lost 0 bases and J 5 bases, leaving 11 bases between the germline ends. The CDR3 loop spans 14 amino acids. The CDR3 loop reads CASSLAGGGETQYF. The CDR3, as DNA: TGCGCCAGCAGCTTGGCCGGGGGCGGGGAGACCCAGTACTTC. Together with reference TRBV5-1 and TRBJ2-5, the CDR3 gives the full variable domain: KAGVTQTPRYLIKTRGQQVTLSCSPISGHRSVSWYQQTPGQGLQFLFEYFSETQRNKGNFPGRFSGRQFSNSRSEMNVSTLELGDSALYLCASSLAGGGETQYFGPGTRLLVL.

The rearrangement joins TRBV18 to TRBJ2-3, with D perhaps TRBD1 (5 bases). The germline V and J ends were trimmed by 2 bases and 2 bases, with 11 bases remaining between them. The CDR3 spans 15 residues. Germline V gene data show CDR1 as KGHSH and CDR2 as LQKENI. For the CDR3, the DNA is TGTGCCAGCTCACCAGCAGGGAAATCCACAGATACGCAGTATTTT. The encoded protein is CASSPAGKSTDTQYF.

With regard to this clonotype: A much larger clonotype is one base distant, so this may be a read error. V is TRBV20-1 and J is TRBJ2-5; D is tentatively TRBD1 or TRBD2 (5 bases each). This CDR3 comprises 16 residues. Trimming removed 0 bases at V and 4 bases at J, with 18 bases between. CDR1 DFQATT and CDR2 SNEGSKA come from the germline V gene (reference sequence). As DNA, the CDR3 is TGCAGTGCTAGAGATCCGGACTGGGGGTTTTCAGAGACCCAGTACTTC. Amino acid sequence: CSARDPDWGFSETQYF.